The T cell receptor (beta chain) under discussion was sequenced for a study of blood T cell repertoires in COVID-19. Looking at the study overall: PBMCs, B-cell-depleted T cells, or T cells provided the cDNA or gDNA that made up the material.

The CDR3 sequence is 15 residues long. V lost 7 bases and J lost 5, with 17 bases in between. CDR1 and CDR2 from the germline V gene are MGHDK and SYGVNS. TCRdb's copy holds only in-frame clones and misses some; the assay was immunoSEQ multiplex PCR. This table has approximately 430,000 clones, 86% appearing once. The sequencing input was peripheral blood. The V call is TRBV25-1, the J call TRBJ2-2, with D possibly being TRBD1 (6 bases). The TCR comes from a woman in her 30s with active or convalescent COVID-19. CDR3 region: CASKVEQGGTGELFF. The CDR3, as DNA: TGTGCCAGCAAGGTGGAACAGGGTGGGACCGGGGAGCTGTTTTTT.